This T cell receptor beta chain was profiled in a study of blood T cell repertoires in COVID-19. Study as a whole: Whether acute or convalescent, the COVID-19 samples came from the United States, Italy and Spain.

The V segment lost 1 base and the J segment 8 bases; nucleotides outside the gene matches: 8. Germline lookup yields CDR1 PRHDT and CDR2 FYEKMQ (reference sequence). The CDR3 runs 17 residues. Source study methods: How many nucleated cells were present was estimated from reference gene primer amplification. Method: immunoSEQ multiplex PCR; TCRdb's copy keeps in-frame clones and lacks some. V, J and clone size reflect that table, while D and trimming were determined from the DNA. The sample yields about 170,000 clones, about 80% seen once. The specimen sequenced was peripheral blood. This rearrangement joins TRBV13 to TRBJ2-1, with 13 positions matching TRBD2. This clonotype was sampled from a woman of 80 years or more with acute or convalescent COVID-19. CDR3 nucleotide sequence: TGTGCCAGCAGCTTAGAGGTCGGACTAGCGGGAGTGGATGAGCAGTTCTTC. Its protein product is CASSLEVGLAGVDEQFF.